This T cell receptor beta chain is drawn from a study of cytomegalovirus exposure and HLA in healthy donors. Overall study results and limits: There were around 160 TCR beta chains listed as cytomegalovirus-associated. Rare sequences made up most TCRs, while some public TCRs were found in many donors. TCR beta V- and J-gene trimming, according to a later analysis, was linked to a missense DCLRE1C variant.

Germline loops: CDR1 SGHKS, CDR2 YYEKEE (reference sequence). The CDR3 is made up of 15 amino acids. V lost 0 bases to trimming and J lost 3 bases, with 13 bases between them. The PCR made use of 60 Vbeta and 13 Jbeta primers. The repertoire was sequenced with immunoSEQ multiplex PCR; TCRdb's copy has only in-frame clones and lacks some. This sample yields 100,000 to 150,000 clones, of which around 74% are seen a single time; about 30% belongs to the top ten. On this clone itself: The target antigen is unknown.

This sequence was found in a man aged 55 to 70 in good health and CMV-seropositive. V is TRBV5-5 and J is TRBJ2-7; possible D gene TRBD2, 6 bases. Sequencing was performed on PBMCs. CDR3 bases: TGTGCCAGCAGCTTGGCAGGAGGGCCTGGCTACGAGCAGTACTTC. Translation: CASSLAGGPGYEQYF.